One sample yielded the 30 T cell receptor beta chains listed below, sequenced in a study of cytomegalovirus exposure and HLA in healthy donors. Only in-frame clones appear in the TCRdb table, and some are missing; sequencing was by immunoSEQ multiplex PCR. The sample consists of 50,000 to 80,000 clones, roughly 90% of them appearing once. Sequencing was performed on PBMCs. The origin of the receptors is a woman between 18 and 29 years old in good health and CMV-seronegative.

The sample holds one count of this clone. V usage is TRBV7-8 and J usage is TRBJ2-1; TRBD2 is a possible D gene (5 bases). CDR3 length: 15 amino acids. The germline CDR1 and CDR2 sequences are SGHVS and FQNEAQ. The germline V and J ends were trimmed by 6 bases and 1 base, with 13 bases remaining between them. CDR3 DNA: TGTGCCAGCAGTCAGGCGGGCCTATCCTACAATGAGCAGTTCTTC. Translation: CASSQAGLSYNEQFF.

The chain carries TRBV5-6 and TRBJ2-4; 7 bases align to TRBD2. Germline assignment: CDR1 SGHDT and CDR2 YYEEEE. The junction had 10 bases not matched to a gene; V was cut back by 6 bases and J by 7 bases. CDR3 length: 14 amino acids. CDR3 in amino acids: CASTSMGGMNIQYF. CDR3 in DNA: TGTGCCAGCACCTCAATGGGGGGGATGAACATTCAGTACTTC.

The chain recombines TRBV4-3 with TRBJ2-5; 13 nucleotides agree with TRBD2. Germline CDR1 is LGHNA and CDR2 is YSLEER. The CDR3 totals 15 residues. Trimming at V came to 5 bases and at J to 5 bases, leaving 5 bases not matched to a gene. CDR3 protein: CASSTLAGGLETQYF. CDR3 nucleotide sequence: TGCGCCAGCAGCACACTAGCGGGGGGGCTGGAGACCCAGTACTTC.

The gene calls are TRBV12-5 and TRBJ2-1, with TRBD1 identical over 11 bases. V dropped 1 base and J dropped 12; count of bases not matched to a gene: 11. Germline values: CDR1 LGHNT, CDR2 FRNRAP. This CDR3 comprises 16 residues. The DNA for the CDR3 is TGTGCTAGTGGTTTGGACCGGACAGGGGGCAGTTTTGGGCAGTTCTTC. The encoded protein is CASGLDRTGGSFGQFF.

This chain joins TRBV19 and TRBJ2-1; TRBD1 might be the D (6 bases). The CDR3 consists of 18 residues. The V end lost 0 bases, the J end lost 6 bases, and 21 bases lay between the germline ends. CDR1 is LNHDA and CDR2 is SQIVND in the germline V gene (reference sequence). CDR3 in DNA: TGTGCCAGTAGTATAGAAGTGGTTGCCGCCACAGGGCGCAATGAGCAGTTCTTC. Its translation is CASSIEVVAATGRNEQFF.

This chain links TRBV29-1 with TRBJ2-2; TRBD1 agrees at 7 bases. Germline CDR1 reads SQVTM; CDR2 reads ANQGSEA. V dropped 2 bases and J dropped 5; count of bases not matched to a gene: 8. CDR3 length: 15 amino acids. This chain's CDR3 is CSVEFTGAETGELFF. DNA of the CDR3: TGCAGCGTTGAATTTACAGGGGCCGAGACCGGGGAGCTGTTTTTT.

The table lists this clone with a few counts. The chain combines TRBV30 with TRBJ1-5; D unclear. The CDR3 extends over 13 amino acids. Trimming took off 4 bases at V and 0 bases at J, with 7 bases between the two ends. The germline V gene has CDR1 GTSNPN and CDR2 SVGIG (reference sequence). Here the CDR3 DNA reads TGTGCCTGGACACAGAATAGCAATCAGCCCCAGCATTTT. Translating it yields CAWTQNSNQPQHF.

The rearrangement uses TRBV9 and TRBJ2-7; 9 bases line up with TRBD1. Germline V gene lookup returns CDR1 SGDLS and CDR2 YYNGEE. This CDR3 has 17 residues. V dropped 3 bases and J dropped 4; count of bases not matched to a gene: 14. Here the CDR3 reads CASSGGVGQGLTYEQYF. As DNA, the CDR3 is TGTGCCAGCAGCGGTGGAGTGGGACAGGGTTTGACTTACGAGCAGTACTTC.

The CDR3 here is CASSIERGSGTQYF. For the CDR3, the DNA is TGTGCCAGTAGTATAGAGAGGGGGTCTGGGACCCAGTACTTC. The rearrangement links TRBV19 to TRBJ2-5; TRBD1 is a possible D gene (6 bases). The length of the CDR3 is 14 residues. From germline, CDR1 is LNHDA and CDR2 SQIVND (reference sequence). V gave up 0 bases and J gave up 7 bases, with 12 bases separating them.

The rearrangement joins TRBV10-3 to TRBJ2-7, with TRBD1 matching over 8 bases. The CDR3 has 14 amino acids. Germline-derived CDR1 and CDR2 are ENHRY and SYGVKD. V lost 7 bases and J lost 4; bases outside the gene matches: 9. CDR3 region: CAITPDRAKYEQYF. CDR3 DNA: TGTGCCATCACCCCGGACAGGGCTAAGTACGAGCAGTACTTC.

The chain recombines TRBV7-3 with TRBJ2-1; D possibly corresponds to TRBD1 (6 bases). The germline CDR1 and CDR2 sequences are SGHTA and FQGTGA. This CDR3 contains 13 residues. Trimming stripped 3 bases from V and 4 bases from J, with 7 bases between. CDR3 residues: CASSFGQYNEQFF. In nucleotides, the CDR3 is TGTGCCAGCAGCTTCGGACAGTACAATGAGCAGTTCTTC.

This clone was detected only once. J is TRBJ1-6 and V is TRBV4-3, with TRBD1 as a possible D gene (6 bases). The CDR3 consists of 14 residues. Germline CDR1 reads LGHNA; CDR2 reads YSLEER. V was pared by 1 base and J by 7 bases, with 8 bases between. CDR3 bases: TGCGCCAGCAGCCAAGCCCAGGGGAATTCACCCCTCCACTTT. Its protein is CASSQAQGNSPLHF.

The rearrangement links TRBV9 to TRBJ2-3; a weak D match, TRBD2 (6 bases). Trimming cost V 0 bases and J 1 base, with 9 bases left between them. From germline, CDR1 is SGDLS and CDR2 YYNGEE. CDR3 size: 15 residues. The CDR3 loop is CASSVGTGGTDTQYF. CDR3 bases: TGTGCCAGCAGCGTAGGAACGGGGGGCACAGATACGCAGTATTTT.

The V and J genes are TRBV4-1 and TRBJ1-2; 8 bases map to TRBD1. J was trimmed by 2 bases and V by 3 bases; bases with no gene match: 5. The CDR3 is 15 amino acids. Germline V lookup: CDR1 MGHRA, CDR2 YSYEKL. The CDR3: CASSQRTGTNYGYTF. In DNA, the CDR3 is TGCGCCAGCAGCCAGCGGACAGGGACAAACTATGGCTACACCTTC.

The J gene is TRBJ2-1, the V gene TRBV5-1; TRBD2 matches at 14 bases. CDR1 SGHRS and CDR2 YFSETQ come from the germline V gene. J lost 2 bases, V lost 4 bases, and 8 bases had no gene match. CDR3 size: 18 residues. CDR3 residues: CASSPGLAGAFAYNEQFF. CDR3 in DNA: TGCGCCAGCAGCCCGGGACTAGCGGGGGCCTTTGCCTACAATGAGCAGTTCTTC.

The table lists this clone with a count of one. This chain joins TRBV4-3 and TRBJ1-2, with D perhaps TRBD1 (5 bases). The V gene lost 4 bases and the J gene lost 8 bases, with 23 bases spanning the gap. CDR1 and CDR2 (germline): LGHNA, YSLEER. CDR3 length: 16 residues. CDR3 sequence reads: CASSRGMAGPGLGYTF. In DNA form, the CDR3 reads TGCGCCAGCAGCCGTGGGATGGCGGGGCCCGGCCTCGGCTACACCTTC.

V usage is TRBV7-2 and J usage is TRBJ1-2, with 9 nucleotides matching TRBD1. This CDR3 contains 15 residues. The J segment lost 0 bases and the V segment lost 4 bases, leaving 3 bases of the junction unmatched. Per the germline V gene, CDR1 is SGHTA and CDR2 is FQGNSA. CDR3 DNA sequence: TGTGCCAGCAGCTACAGGACAGGGGCTAACTATGGCTACACCTTC. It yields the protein CASSYRTGANYGYTF. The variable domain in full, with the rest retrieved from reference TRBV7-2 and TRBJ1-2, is GAGVSQSPSNKVTEKGKDVELRCDPISGHTALYWYRQSLGQGLEFLIYFQGNSAPDKSGLPSDRFSAERTGGSVSTLTIQRTQQEDSAVYLCASSYRTGANYGYTFGSGTRLTVV.

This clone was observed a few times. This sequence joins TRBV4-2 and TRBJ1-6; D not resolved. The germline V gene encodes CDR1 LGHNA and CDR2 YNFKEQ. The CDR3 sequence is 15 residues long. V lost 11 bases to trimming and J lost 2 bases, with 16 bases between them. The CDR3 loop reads CAGLRTSPYNSPLHF. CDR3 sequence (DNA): TGTGCCGGGCTAAGGACTTCCCCCTATAATTCACCCCTCCACTTT.

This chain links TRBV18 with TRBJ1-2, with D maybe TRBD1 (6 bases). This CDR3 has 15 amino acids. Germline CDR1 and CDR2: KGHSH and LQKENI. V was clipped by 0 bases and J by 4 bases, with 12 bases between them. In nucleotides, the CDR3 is TGTGCCAGCTCACCACCGAACGGACAGTTCTATGGCTACACCTTC. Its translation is CASSPPNGQFYGYTF.

This CDR3 is CASRGLGQETQYF. The CDR3 bases are TGTGCCTCCAGGGGTTTGGGGCAAGAGACCCAGTACTTC. The rearrangement uses TRBV30 and TRBJ2-5; tentative D call: TRBD1 (6 bases). The V end lost 7 bases, the J end lost 2 bases, and 14 bases lay between the germline ends. Per the germline V gene, CDR1 is GTSNPN and CDR2 is SVGIG (reference sequence). This CDR3 comprises 13 residues.

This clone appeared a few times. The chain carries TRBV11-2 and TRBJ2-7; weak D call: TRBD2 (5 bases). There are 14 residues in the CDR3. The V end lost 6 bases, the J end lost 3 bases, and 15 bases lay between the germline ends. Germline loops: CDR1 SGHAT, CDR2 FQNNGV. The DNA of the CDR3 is TGTGCCAGCAGACGCCCCGGCGGGTTCTACGAGCAGTACTTC. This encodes CASRRPGGFYEQYF. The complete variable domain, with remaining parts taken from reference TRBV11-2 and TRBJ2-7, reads EAGVAQSPRYKIIEKRQSVAFWCNPISGHATLYWYQQILGQGPKLLIQFQNNGVVDDSQLPKDRFSAERLKGVDSTLKIQPAKLEDSAVYLCASRRPGGFYEQYFGPGTRLTVT.

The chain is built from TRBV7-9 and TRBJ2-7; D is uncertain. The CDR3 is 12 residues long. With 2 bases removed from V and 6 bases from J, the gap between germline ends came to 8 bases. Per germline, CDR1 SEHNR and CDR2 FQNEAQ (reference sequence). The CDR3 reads CASSLSPGEQYF. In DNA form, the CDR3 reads TGTGCCAGCAGCTTATCACCCGGCGAGCAGTACTTC.

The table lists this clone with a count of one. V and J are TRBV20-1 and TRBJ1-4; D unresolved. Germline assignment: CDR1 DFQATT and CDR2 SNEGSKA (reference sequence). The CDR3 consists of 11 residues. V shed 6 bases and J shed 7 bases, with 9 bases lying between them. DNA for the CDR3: TGCAGTGCCACTCCTACTGAAAAACTGTTTTTT. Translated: CSATPTEKLFF.

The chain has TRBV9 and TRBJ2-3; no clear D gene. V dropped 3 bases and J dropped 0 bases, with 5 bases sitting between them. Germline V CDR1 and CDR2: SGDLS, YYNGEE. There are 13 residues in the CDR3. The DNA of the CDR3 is TGTGCCAGCAGCGCCTCTAGCACAGATACGCAGTATTTT. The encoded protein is CASSASSTDTQYF.

CDR3 loop: CASSLRPTGAFF. In DNA, the CDR3 is TGTGCCAGCAGCTTAAGGCCGACGGGAGCTTTCTTT. The V and J genes are TRBV7-3 and TRBJ1-1; D is ambiguous. The CDR3 is 12 residues long. Trimming pared 1 base from V and 10 bases from J, leaving 10 bases between. Germline assignment: CDR1 SGHTA and CDR2 FQGTGA.

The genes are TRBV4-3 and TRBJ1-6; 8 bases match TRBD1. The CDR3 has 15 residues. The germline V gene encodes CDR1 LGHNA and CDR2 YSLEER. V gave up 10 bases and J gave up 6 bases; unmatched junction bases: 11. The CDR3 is CATVGGDRLNSPLHF. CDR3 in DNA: TGCGCCACGGTAGGCGGGGACAGGCTTAATTCACCCCTCCACTTT.

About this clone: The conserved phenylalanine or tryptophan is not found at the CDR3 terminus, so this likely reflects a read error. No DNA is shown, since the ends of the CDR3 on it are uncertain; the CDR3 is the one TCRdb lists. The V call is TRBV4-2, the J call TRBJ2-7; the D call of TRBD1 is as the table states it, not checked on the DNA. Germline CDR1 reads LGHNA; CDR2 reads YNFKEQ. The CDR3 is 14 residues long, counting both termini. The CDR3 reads CASSQDSGRRQGRA.

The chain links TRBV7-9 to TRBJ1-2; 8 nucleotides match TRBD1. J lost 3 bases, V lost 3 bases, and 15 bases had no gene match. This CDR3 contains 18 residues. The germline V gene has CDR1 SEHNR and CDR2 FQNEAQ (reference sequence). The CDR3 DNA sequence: TGTGCCAGCAGCTTCGACAGGGGCCCTATGTTGTTTGACTATGGCTACACCTTC. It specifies CASSFDRGPMLFDYGYTF.

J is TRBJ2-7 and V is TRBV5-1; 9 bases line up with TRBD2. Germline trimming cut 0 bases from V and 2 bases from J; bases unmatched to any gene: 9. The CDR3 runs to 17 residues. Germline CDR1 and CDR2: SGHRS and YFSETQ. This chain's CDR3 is CASSLEVLAGQTYEQYF. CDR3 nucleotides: TGCGCCAGCAGCTTGGAGGTTCTAGCGGGACAGACCTACGAGCAGTACTTC.

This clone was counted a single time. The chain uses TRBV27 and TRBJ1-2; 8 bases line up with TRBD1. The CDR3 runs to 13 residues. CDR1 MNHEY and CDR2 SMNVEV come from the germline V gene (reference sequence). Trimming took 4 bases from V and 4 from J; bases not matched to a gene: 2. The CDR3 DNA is TGTGCCAGCAGTTCAGGGGGCAGCTATGGCTACACCTTC. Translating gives CASSSGGSYGYTF.